The clone carrying this T cell receptor beta chain was counted between two and nine times. For TCRbeta, the library was prepared with unique molecular identifiers. TCRdb re-called the PCR reads through MiXCR, storing one row per CDR3 protein. This sample carries around 480,000 distinct CDR3 sequences, 30% to 35% of them seen once, and the ten largest clones take 2% to 2.5%. This record belongs to a study of T-cell reconstitution after alpha-beta-depleted transplantation in children. V lost 2 bases and J 0 bases, leaving 9 bases between the germline ends. Germline V gene sequence: CDR1 SGDLS, CDR2 YYNGEE. This CDR3 has 15 residues.

The source of this sequence is a human donor who donated a stem cell graft to a child with aplastic anemia. Sequencing used PBMCs from the stem cell graft donor, obtained from the stem cell graft. This chain links TRBV9 with TRBJ1-5; D remains unclear. In DNA, the CDR3 is TGTGCCAGCAGCGTGGGCGGTAATAGCAATCAGCCCCAGCATTTT. Protein sequence: CASSVGGNSNQPQHF.